One and the same sample provided the 17 T cell receptor beta chains below, sequenced in a study of cytomegalovirus exposure and HLA in healthy donors. The PCR had 60 Vbeta and 13 Jbeta primers. The table came from immunoSEQ multiplex PCR; TCRdb's copy has only in-frame clones and leaves some out. The repertoire holds 200,000 to 250,000 clones, with about 80% as singletons. Sequenced: PBMCs. The receptors shown here come from a man aged 18 to 30 in good health and CMV-seronegative.

V usage is TRBV11-3 and J usage is TRBJ2-7; TRBD2 is a possible D gene (7 bases). The ends were cut back, 0 bases at V and 4 bases at J, with 19 bases in the middle. The CDR3 runs 17 residues. CDR1 and CDR2 (germline): SGHNT, YENEEA. The CDR3 spells CASSLDLGGAVPYEQYF. The CDR3 region has the DNA TGTGCCAGCAGCTTAGATCTTGGGGGGGCCGTTCCTTACGAGCAGTACTTC.

This clone was observed once. This chain connects TRBV2 to TRBJ1-1; TRBD1 is a possible D gene (6 bases). Between the trimmed V and J ends, which lost 6 bases and 7 bases, there was a span of 12 bases. This CDR3 region has 12 residues. Per the germline V gene, CDR1 is SNHLY and CDR2 is FYNNEI. The CDR3 protein is CASSRTEGEAFF. The CDR3 bases are TGTGCCAGCAGCCGGACAGAGGGTGAAGCTTTCTTT.

With regard to this clone: Other DNA sequences within the sample encode an identical CDR3. This CDR3 reads CASSFQGYEQYF. Here the CDR3 DNA reads TGCGCCAGCAGCTTCCAGGGGTACGAGCAGTACTTC. The V call is TRBV5-1, the J call TRBJ2-7; a weak D match, TRBD1 (6 bases). The CDR3 runs 12 residues. The germline CDR1 and CDR2 sequences are SGHRS and YFSETQ. V gave up 2 bases and J gave up 4 bases, with 7 bases separating them.

This clone was seen at least ten times. The genes are TRBV4-3 and TRBJ2-7; tentatively, D is TRBD2 (6 bases). Trimming took off 0 bases at V and 5 bases at J, with 14 bases between the two ends. The CDR3 length is 15 residues. Germline values: CDR1 LGHNA, CDR2 YSLEER. The CDR3 bases are TGCGCCAGCAGCCAAGATCCTCGGGGGAGCCACGAGCAGTACTTC. It encodes CASSQDPRGSHEQYF.

This clone was counted between two and nine times. Other nucleotide sequences from this sample produce the same CDR3. V gene TRBV28 combines with J gene TRBJ2-7, with 7 bases aligning to TRBD1. Trimming cost V 4 bases and J 6 bases; bases outside gene matches: 18. Germline loops: CDR1 MDHEN, CDR2 SYDVKM. The CDR3 extends over 17 amino acids. CDR3 DNA: TGTGCCAGCAGTTCTCGGACAGGATCGAACGACGTGGGCGAGCAGTACTTC. Translation: CASSSRTGSNDVGEQYF.

This rearrangement joins TRBV7-9 to TRBJ2-1; 11 bases line up with TRBD2. Trimming cost V 5 bases and J 5 bases; bases outside gene matches: 11. This CDR3 has 17 residues. Germline values: CDR1 SEHNR, CDR2 FQNEAQ (reference sequence). This CDR3 is CASSIRTGTSGHNEQFF. In DNA, the CDR3 is TGTGCCAGCAGCATTAGAACCGGGACTAGCGGACACAATGAGCAGTTCTTC.

This clone has at least ten counts. The gene calls are TRBV6-6 and TRBJ2-7; D perhaps matches TRBD2 (6 bases). Trimming took off 8 bases at V and 5 bases at J, with 16 bases between the two ends. CDR1 is MNHNY and CDR2 is SVGAGI in the germline V gene (reference sequence). This CDR3 region has 13 residues. The CDR3 coding sequence is TGTGCCAGCCGGGGACTCGCCGAAAACGAGCAGTACTTC. Its protein product is CASRGLAENEQYF.

This rearrangement joins TRBV14 to TRBJ2-7; the D gene is possibly TRBD1 (5 bases). The CDR3 contains 13 residues. CDR1 is SGHDN, CDR2 FVKESK, per germline. Trimming shortened V by 6 bases and J by 0 bases, and 9 bases separated the two germline ends. The CDR3 protein is CASRTDSSYEQYF. Here the CDR3 DNA reads TGTGCCAGCAGGACAGATAGCTCCTACGAGCAGTACTTC.

This chain joins TRBV19 and TRBJ2-1, with 9 bases fitting TRBD1. In germline, CDR1 is LNHDA, CDR2 SQIVND (reference sequence). This CDR3 comprises 16 residues. V gave up 5 bases and J gave up 4 bases; unmatched junction bases: 9. CDR3 residues: CASSSFTGGAYNEQFF. The CDR3 nucleotides are TGTGCCAGTAGTTCTTTTACAGGGGGCGCTTACAATGAGCAGTTCTTC.

The chain has TRBV19 and TRBJ1-1, with 8 bases that match TRBD1. The length of the CDR3 is 14 residues. The germline V gene has CDR1 LNHDA and CDR2 SQIVND (reference sequence). J was trimmed by 4 bases and V by 3 bases; bases with no gene match: 4. The CDR3 sequence: CASSILTGGTEAFF. The CDR3 region has the DNA TGTGCCAGTAGTATCCTCACAGGGGGCACTGAAGCTTTCTTT.

This chain uses TRBV4-3 with TRBJ1-1; no firm D call. The V end lost 1 base, the J end lost 7 bases, and 16 bases lay between the germline ends. CDR3 length equals 15 residues. Germline V gene data show CDR1 as LGHNA and CDR2 as YSLEER. This CDR3 reads CASSQVLGAPGEAFF. DNA for the CDR3: TGCGCCAGCAGCCAAGTTCTTGGCGCACCAGGTGAAGCTTTCTTT.

V is TRBV4-3 and J is TRBJ1-6; D call uncertain. This CDR3 region has 11 residues. Between the trimmed V and J ends, which lost 8 bases and 13 bases, there was a span of 12 bases. Germline V gene lookup returns CDR1 LGHNA and CDR2 YSLEER. CDR3 bases: TGCGCCAGCTACCGGGTCGGGCCCCTCCACTTT. It specifies CASYRVGPLHF.

The V and J genes are TRBV11-3 and TRBJ2-1, with 8 bases lining up with TRBD2. CDR1 and CDR2 from the germline V gene are SGHNT and YENEEA. The junction had 4 bases not matched to a gene; V was cut back by 3 bases and J by 9 bases. The CDR3 has 13 residues. CDR3 sequence reads: CASSFRGGGEQFF. The CDR3 DNA is TGTGCCAGCAGCTTCCGGGGGGGAGGTGAGCAGTTCTTC. Full variable domain (rest looked up from reference TRBV11-3 and TRBJ2-1): EAGVVQSPRYKIIEKKQPVAFWCNPISGHNTLYWYLQNLGQGPELLIRYENEEAVDDSQLPKDRFSAERLKGVDSTLKIQPAELGDSAVYLCASSFRGGGEQFFGPGTRLTVL.

J is TRBJ2-5 and V is TRBV5-4; 9 nucleotides match TRBD2. The trim removed 0 bases at V and 2 bases at J, leaving 5 bases unmatched. From germline, CDR1 is SGHNT and CDR2 YYREEE (reference sequence). The CDR3 is 16 residues long. The CDR3 reads CASSLDSAGGQETQYF. CDR3 nucleotides: TGTGCCAGCAGCTTGGATTCAGCGGGGGGACAAGAGACCCAGTACTTC.

The chain carries TRBV28 and TRBJ1-4; 7 bases are shared with TRBD1. Germline lookup yields CDR1 MDHEN and CDR2 SYDVKM. The CDR3 runs 15 residues. Trimming at V came to 5 bases and at J to 7 bases, leaving 10 bases not matched to a gene. The CDR3, as DNA: TGTGCCAGCAGTCCCCTGACAGGGTTTATTGAAAAACTGTTTTTT. Amino acid sequence: CASSPLTGFIEKLFF.

The rearrangement uses TRBV18 and TRBJ1-2; D gene ambiguous. This CDR3 has 12 amino acids. Trimming took 4 bases from V and 7 from J, leaving 10 bases between them. Germline CDR1 reads KGHSH; CDR2 reads LQKENI. The CDR3 here is CASSQGGGGYTF. The CDR3 DNA reads TGTGCCAGCTCACAAGGAGGAGGTGGCTACACCTTC.

The chain joins TRBV30 to TRBJ1-1; D ambiguous. The germline V gene encodes CDR1 GTSNPN and CDR2 SVGIG (reference sequence). V lost 2 bases and J lost 10, with 17 bases in between. The CDR3 has 13 residues. The CDR3 reads CAWSPLPTNRAFF. CDR3 sequence (DNA): TGTGCCTGGAGTCCCCTACCCACCAACAGAGCTTTCTTT.